The 20 T cell receptor beta chains presented below share a single source sample, sequenced in a study of T-cell memory formation after mild COVID-19. TCRdb re-derived calls from the 5' RACE reads in MiXCR, one entry per CDR3 protein. The sample consists of tens of thousands of distinct CDR3 sequences, 15% to 20% of them appearing once. The sample taken for sequencing was PBMCs or a T cell subset sorted from them (not recorded which). The origin of the receptors is an adult who had mild COVID-19 (a few samples of this study predate the infection). Cell type and time point are not known.

This clonotype was counted ten times or more. CDR3 nucleotide sequence: TGTGCCACCGTCCACAAGACCCAGTACTTC. It yields the protein CATVHKTQYF. V and J are TRBV24-1 and TRBJ2-5; D is ambiguous. V lost 9 bases, J lost 6 bases, and 7 bases lay in between. Looked up from germline, CDR1 is KGHDR and CDR2 is SFDVKD. CDR3 length: 10 residues.

This clonotype was counted ten times or more. The V gene is TRBV7-2, the J gene TRBJ2-7; 9 nucleotides agree with TRBD2. Trimming at V came to 5 bases and at J to 2 bases, leaving 4 bases not matched to a gene. Germline CDR1 SGHTA, CDR2 FQGNSA. The CDR3 extends over 14 amino acids. The CDR3 spells CASSPAGGPYEQYF. CDR3 coding DNA: TGTGCCAGCAGCCCAGCGGGGGGTCCCTACGAGCAGTACTTC.

This clonotype appeared many times. The chain uses TRBV20-1 and TRBJ2-5; 8 bases line up with TRBD1. The CDR3 consists of 13 residues. Germline V lookup: CDR1 DFQATT, CDR2 SNEGSKA (reference sequence). Losses at the gene ends were 8 bases for V and 2 bases for J; bases not matched to a gene: 7. The CDR3 region has the DNA TGCAGTCCAATAGGACAGGGTCAAGAGACCCAGTACTTC. It codes for CSPIGQGQETQYF.

In its sample, this clonotype was seen many times. The rearrangement joins TRBV12-3 or TRBV12-4 to TRBJ2-1; D is unclear. V lost 2 bases and J lost 5, with 10 bases in between. The length of the CDR3 is 14 residues. CDR3 sequence: CASSLTRINNEQFF. CDR3 bases: TGTGCCAGCAGTTTAACAAGAATAAACAATGAGCAGTTCTTC.

By share, this clonotype counts as medium-sized (0.01 to 0.1%). The chain couples TRBV7-6 to TRBJ2-3; 10 bases fit TRBD1. This CDR3 is 14 amino acids long. The germline V gene has CDR1 SGHVS and CDR2 FNYEAQ. V lost 4 bases and J lost 6; bases outside the gene matches: 4. As DNA, the CDR3 is TGTGCCAGCAGCTCGACAGGGGGCCAGGATACGCAGTATTTT. Protein product: CASSSTGGQDTQYF.

This clonotype was seen at least ten times. V usage is TRBV10-3 and J usage is TRBJ2-1; D gene ambiguous. V was clipped by 0 bases and J by 5 bases, with 5 bases between them. The V gene's germline CDR1 is ENHRY and CDR2 SYGVKD. The CDR3 sequence is 13 residues long. In DNA, the CDR3 is TGTGCCATCAGTGAGTCGAACAACAATGAGCAGTTCTTC. Its translation is CAISESNNNEQFF.

The table lists this clonotype with many counts. The chain carries TRBV18 and TRBJ1-4; possibly TRBD1 for D (5 bases). V lost 0 bases and J 7 bases, leaving 9 bases between the germline ends. CDR1 and CDR2 (germline): KGHSH, LQKENI. The length of the CDR3 is 14 residues. CDR3 DNA sequence: TGTGCCAGCTCACCACCGGGGACTCGTGAAAAACTGTTTTTT. As protein: CASSPPGTREKLFF. The full variable domain, completed using reference TRBV18 and TRBJ1-4, is NAGVMQNPRHLVRRRGQEARLRCSPMKGHSHVYWYRQLPEEGLKFMVYLQKENIIDESGMPKERFSAEFPKEGPSILRIQQVVRGDSAAYFCASSPPGTREKLFFGSGTQLSVL.

This clonotype was detected ten times or more. The rearrangement joins TRBV9 to TRBJ2-5, with D possibly being TRBD2 (5 bases). The ends were cut back, 4 bases at V and 5 bases at J, with 12 bases in the middle. The length of the CDR3 is 13 residues. Germline V gene data show CDR1 as SGDLS and CDR2 as YYNGEE. The chain's CDR3 is CASSKDSGETQYF. The CDR3 DNA reads as TGTGCCAGCAGCAAGGACTCGGGGGAGACCCAGTACTTC.

This clonotype was recorded a few times. J is TRBJ1-2 and V is TRBV30; the D gene is possibly TRBD1 (5 bases). This CDR3 has 12 amino acids. Trimming pared 3 bases from V and 7 bases from J, leaving 12 bases between. The germline CDR1 and CDR2 sequences are GTSNPN and SVGIG (reference sequence). CDR3 sequence reads: CAWSRGTAGYTF. The CDR3 DNA is TGTGCCTGGAGCCGCGGGACGGCTGGCTACACCTTC.

This clonotype was seen ten or more times. This rearrangement joins TRBV7-9 to TRBJ2-1; unclear D gene. V lost 7 bases and J lost 0, with 4 bases in between. This CDR3 comprises 12 residues. Germline V gives CDR1 SEHNR, CDR2 FQNEAQ (reference sequence). The CDR3 DNA is TGTGCCAGCACGCCCTCCTACAATGAGCAGTTCTTC. The encoded protein is CASTPSYNEQFF.

The table lists this clonotype with many counts. The limits of the CDR3 on the DNA are not certain, so only TCRdb's listed CDR3 is given. The chain recombines TRBV30 with TRBJ2-1; the table's D call of TRBD2 was not tested on the DNA. The germline V gene has CDR1 GTSNPN and CDR2 SVGIG (reference sequence). The CDR3 is made up of 15 amino acids, end residues included. CDR3 loop: CAWARGDFRGNEQFF.

This clonotype was observed at least ten times. The rearrangement links TRBV11-2 to TRBJ1-2; TRBD1 might be the D (6 bases). V dropped 1 base and J dropped 0 bases, with 12 bases sitting between them. CDR1 is SGHAT and CDR2 is FQNNGV in the germline V gene. CDR3 length: 16 residues. As DNA, the CDR3 is TGTGCCAGCAGCTTAGGCAGGGGCAGAGCTAACTATGGCTACACCTTC. It yields the protein CASSLGRGRANYGYTF.

This clonotype is termed medium-sized. V gene TRBV5-1 combines with J gene TRBJ2-1; perhaps D is TRBD1 or TRBD2 (5 bases each). Germline V gene lookup returns CDR1 SGHRS and CDR2 YFSETQ. The CDR3 sequence is 14 residues long. The V gene lost 4 bases and the J gene lost 15 bases, with 23 bases spanning the gap. This chain's CDR3 is CASSPDPGTLSSFF. CDR3 coding DNA: TGCGCCAGCAGCCCCGATCCGGGGACCTTATCGTCGTTCTTC.

In this sample, this clonotype turned up a few times. J is TRBJ2-6 and V is TRBV6-5, with 9 bases that match TRBD1. V shed 7 bases and J 0 bases; nucleotides not matched to a gene: 7. CDR3 length: 17 amino acids. The germline V gene has CDR1 MNHEY and CDR2 SVGAGI. In DNA, the CDR3 is TGTGCCAGCATCTCGGGACAGGGCCGCTCTGGGGCCAACGTCCTGACTTTC. The encoded protein is CASISGQGRSGANVLTF.

Many counts were recorded for this clonotype. The chain is built from TRBV30 and TRBJ1-2; D gene uncertain. CDR1 is GTSNPN, CDR2 SVGIG, per germline (reference sequence). The CDR3 sequence is 14 residues long. V was pared by 4 bases and J by 4 bases, with 16 bases between. CDR3 amino acids: CAWIRPQAIYGYTF. As DNA, the CDR3 is TGTGCCTGGATTCGACCCCAGGCCATCTATGGCTACACCTTC.

This clonotype has only a few counts. This chain joins TRBV27 and TRBJ2-3; 8 bases match TRBD2. CDR3 size: 16 residues. Per the germline V gene, CDR1 is MNHEY and CDR2 is SMNVEV (reference sequence). Trimming removed 4 bases from V and 0 bases from J; junction bases left unmatched: 6. The CDR3 DNA follows: TGTGCCAGCAGTTCGCCTCGGGGGGGGAGCACAGATACGCAGTATTTT. This translates into CASSSPRGGSTDTQYF.

This clonotype was counted many times. The V call is TRBV9, the J call TRBJ2-3, with 8 positions matching TRBD2. V was pared by 1 base and J by 1 base, with 5 bases of the junction left unmatched. The CDR3 is 16 amino acids. Germline CDR1 is SGDLS and CDR2 is YYNGEE. The CDR3 nucleotides are TGTGCCAGCAGCGTAATAGGAGCGGGGGGCACAGATACGCAGTATTTT. It translates to CASSVIGAGGTDTQYF.

This clonotype was detected ten times or more. V gene TRBV18 combines with J gene TRBJ2-3; 9 bases are shared with TRBD2. The CDR3 consists of 16 residues. The germline gives CDR1 KGHSH, CDR2 LQKENI. J was trimmed by 1 base and V by 3 bases; bases with no gene match: 5. CDR3 bases: TGTGCCAGCTCACCCCTTAGCGGGAGTGGCACAGATACGCAGTATTTT. Protein: CASSPLSGSGTDTQYF.

The chain employs TRBV11-2 and TRBJ2-3, with 11 bases that match TRBD1. The germline CDR1 and CDR2 sequences are SGHAT and FQNNGV. The CDR3 extends over 16 amino acids. V gave up 4 bases and J gave up 4 bases; unmatched junction bases: 7. CDR3 sequence: CASSYSRTGGADTQYF. In nucleotides, the CDR3 is TGTGCCAGCAGCTATTCGAGGACAGGGGGCGCAGATACGCAGTATTTT.

This clonotype was observed many times. This chain links TRBV7-2 with TRBJ2-1; 7 nucleotides line up with TRBD2. This CDR3 spans 15 amino acids. With V trimmed by 5 bases and J by 3 bases, 7 bases remained unmatched. The germline CDR1 and CDR2 sequences are SGHTA and FQGNSA. The DNA for the CDR3 is TGTGCCAGCAGCGGGGGGGTGATTGGCTACAATGAGCAGTTCTTC. Residues: CASSGGVIGYNEQFF.